Each of the 27 T cell receptor beta chains below was sequenced from the same sample in a study of shared T cell receptors in the human thymus. Some clones are missing from TCRdb's copy, which holds only in-frame ones; the method was immunoSEQ multiplex PCR. This repertoire shows about 380,000 clones, 95% found once; its top ten account for about 0.02%. The specimen sequenced was thymocytes. These receptors were obtained from a human donor.

The sample holds one count of this clone. V usage is TRBV9 and J usage is TRBJ2-1; no firm D call. The germline V and J ends were trimmed by 0 bases and 10 bases, with 11 bases remaining between them. This CDR3 contains 13 residues. Germline CDR1 is SGDLS and CDR2 is YYNGEE. The CDR3 bases are TGTGCCAGCAGCGTAGGGATAGCACGCGAGCAGTTCTTC. Translating it yields CASSVGIAREQFF.

The V call is TRBV9, the J call TRBJ2-1, with 8 bases that match TRBD2. CDR1 and CDR2 (germline): SGDLS, YYNGEE. This CDR3 comprises 18 residues. The V gene end was trimmed by 0 bases and the J gene end by 0 bases; junction bases not matched to a gene: 8. The CDR3 DNA is TGTGCCAGCAGCGTAGTACGGGGGGGACTAAACTCCTACAATGAGCAGTTCTTC. Amino acids: CASSVVRGGLNSYNEQFF. Drawing the rest from reference TRBV9 and TRBJ2-1, the complete variable domain is DSGVTQTPKHLITATGQRVTLRCSPRSGDLSVYWYQQSLDQGLQFLIQYYNGEERAKGNILERFSAQQFPDLHSELNLSSLELGDSALYFCASSVVRGGLNSYNEQFFGPGTRLTVL.

The chain has TRBV19 and TRBJ1-5, with 12 bases identical to TRBD1. With 4 bases clipped from V and 4 bases from J, the junction kept 14 bases outside the gene matches. This CDR3 spans 19 amino acids. Germline V CDR1 and CDR2: LNHDA, SQIVND (reference sequence). The CDR3 DNA is TGTGCCAGTAGTAGCGGGCCCGGGACAGGGGGCGCGGAGAATCAGCCCCAGCATTTT. Residues: CASSSGPGTGGAENQPQHF.

V is TRBV25-1 and J is TRBJ2-5; possibly TRBD1 for D (5 bases). The CDR3 is 13 residues long. Germline V CDR1 and CDR2: MGHDK, SYGVNS. V lost 4 bases and J lost 5, with 11 bases in between. CDR3 DNA: TGTGCCAGCAGTGCCTCAGGGTGGGAGACCCAGTACTTC. It translates to CASSASGWETQYF.

The J gene is TRBJ1-1, the V gene TRBV5-6; no clear D gene. Deletions cut 2 bases from V and 1 base from J, with 9 bases between. This CDR3 spans 14 amino acids. CDR1 SGHDT and CDR2 YYEEEE come from the germline V gene. CDR3 nucleotide sequence: TGTGCCAGCAGCTTACTCCGGGGGAACACTGAAGCTTTCTTT. It codes for CASSLLRGNTEAFF.

V and J are TRBV11-2 and TRBJ2-1, with 15 bases fitting TRBD2. This CDR3 is built from 15 residues. Germline CDR1 reads SGHAT; CDR2 reads FQNNGV. V was pared by 5 bases and J by 9 bases, with 5 bases of the junction left unmatched. In DNA, the CDR3 is TGTGCCAGCAGCCCCGGACTAGCGGGAGGGGCTGAGCAGTTCTTC. It encodes CASSPGLAGGAEQFF.

CDR3 sequence: CASSYGTGLYNEQFF. The CDR3 nucleotides read TGTGCCAGCAGTTATGGGACAGGGTTATACAATGAGCAGTTCTTC. V is TRBV6-5 and J is TRBJ2-1, with 9 bases that match TRBD1. Trimming cost V 3 bases and J 4 bases; bases outside gene matches: 4. The CDR3 is 15 residues long. CDR1 is MNHEY, CDR2 SVGAGI, per germline.

The CDR3 reads CASSSGTRHTDTQYF. The CDR3 DNA is TGTGCCAGCAGTTCCGGGACAAGACACACAGATACGCAGTATTTT. The rearrangement uses TRBV27 and TRBJ2-3; a possible D gene is TRBD1 (6 bases). The CDR3 covers 15 residues. V lost 4 bases, J lost 2 bases, and 13 bases lay in between. Germline V lookup: CDR1 MNHEY, CDR2 SMNVEV (reference sequence).

The CDR3 is CASSLEEGSTNEKLFF. The CDR3 coding sequence is TGCGCCAGCAGCTTGGAAGAGGGCTCAACTAATGAAAAACTGTTTTTT. This chain joins TRBV5-1 and TRBJ1-4; no firm D call. Germline CDR1 and CDR2: SGHRS and YFSETQ. This CDR3 is built from 16 residues. V lost 0 bases, J lost 0 bases, and 9 bases lay in between.

The gene calls are TRBV19 and TRBJ2-7; unclear D gene. This CDR3 is 14 amino acids long. Trimming cost V 3 bases and J 2 bases, with 11 bases left between them. Germline V lookup: CDR1 LNHDA, CDR2 SQIVND (reference sequence). CDR3 nucleotide sequence: TGTGCCAGTAGTATTAAACCCATTACCTACGAGCAGTACTTC. It translates to CASSIKPITYEQYF.

The chain carries TRBV14 and TRBJ2-7; 8 nucleotides match TRBD1. The CDR3 consists of 13 residues. The V gene's germline CDR1 is SGHDN and CDR2 FVKESK. The trim removed 9 bases at V and 3 bases at J, leaving 7 bases unmatched. The CDR3 region has the DNA TGTGCCAGTAAAGAACAGGGGGACTACGAGCAGTACTTC. It codes for CASKEQGDYEQYF.

The CDR3 protein is CSAGVVEKLFF. CDR3 DNA: TGCAGCGCAGGGGTCGTCGAAAAACTGTTTTTT. The chain joins TRBV29-1 to TRBJ1-4; perhaps TRBD1 as D (6 bases). The CDR3 is 11 residues long. Per germline, CDR1 SQVTM and CDR2 ANQGSEA. The ends were cut back, 7 bases at V and 8 bases at J, with 11 bases in the middle.

The chain couples TRBV11-2 to TRBJ2-7; D is unresolved. Trimming removed 4 bases from V and 7 bases from J, with 8 bases in between. Germline-derived CDR1 and CDR2 are SGHAT and FQNNGV. The CDR3 sequence is 11 residues long. The CDR3, as DNA: TGTGCCAGCAGCTCATCAGTTGAGCAGTACTTC. It yields the protein CASSSSVEQYF.

This clone was recorded only once. J is TRBJ2-3 and V is TRBV7-3; D is uncertain. CDR3 length: 15 amino acids. V was cut by 8 bases and J by 4 bases, with 19 bases left in between. Per the germline V gene, CDR1 is SGHTA and CDR2 is FQGTGA. CDR3 sequence (DNA): TGTGCCAGCGGTACGTCGGACCCTGGGGCAGATACGCAGTATTTT. Its protein product is CASGTSDPGADTQYF.

This sequence joins TRBV10-1 and TRBJ2-1; 8 bases are a match to TRBD2. The CDR3 extends over 16 amino acids. Germline lookup yields CDR1 WNHNN and CDR2 SYGVQD (reference sequence). V lost 4 bases to trimming and J lost 6 bases; unmatched junction nucleotides: 11. CDR3 amino acids: CASSAFAGGDGNEQFF. CDR3 coding DNA: TGCGCCAGCAGTGCTTTCGCGGGAGGTGATGGCAATGAGCAGTTCTTC.

The chain employs TRBV11-3 and TRBJ2-5; D may be TRBD2 (5 bases). The CDR3 runs to 12 residues. From germline, CDR1 is SGHNT and CDR2 YENEEA. Trimming left V 2 bases short and J 7 bases short, with 8 bases between. The CDR3 DNA reads TGTGCCAGCAGCTTACCCCGGGGGACCCAGTACTTC. Its translation is CASSLPRGTQYF.

V usage is TRBV7-2 and J usage is TRBJ2-7; TRBD2 matches 7 bases. The CDR3 has 16 amino acids. CDR1 is SGHTA, CDR2 FQGNSA, per germline. J was trimmed by 2 bases and V by 3 bases; bases with no gene match: 10. The CDR3 DNA sequence: TGTGCCAGCAGCTTTCCAGCCCCTAGCGGTACCTACGAGCAGTACTTC. Residues: CASSFPAPSGTYEQYF. Drawing the rest from reference TRBV7-2 and TRBJ2-7, the complete variable domain is GAGVSQSPSNKVTEKGKDVELRCDPISGHTALYWYRQSLGQGLEFLIYFQGNSAPDKSGLPSDRFSAERTGGSVSTLTIQRTQQEDSAVYLCASSFPAPSGTYEQYFGPGTRLTVT.

J is TRBJ2-1 and V is TRBV9, with 11 bases fitting TRBD2. The ends lost 3 bases at V and 5 bases at J; junction bases unmatched: 7. This CDR3 spans 16 amino acids. From germline, CDR1 is SGDLS and CDR2 YYNGEE. The CDR3: CASSAITGLADNEQFF. CDR3 nucleotides: TGTGCCAGCAGCGCGATAACGGGACTAGCGGACAATGAGCAGTTCTTC.

V is TRBV7-8 and J is TRBJ1-2; 7 bases line up with TRBD1. Germline assignment: CDR1 SGHVS and CDR2 FQNEAQ. This CDR3 has 13 residues. After removal of 4 bases from V and 6 bases from J, the junction contained 5 bases not matched to a gene. In DNA, the CDR3 is TGTGCCAGCAGCTCCCCCACAGGGGATGGCTACACCTTC. Translating gives CASSSPTGDGYTF.

The CDR3 nucleotides read TGCGCCAGCAGCTGCCTCCGGGACTCTGCCTACAATGAGCAGTTCTTC. Its protein product is CASSCLRDSAYNEQFF. This chain connects TRBV5-1 to TRBJ2-1, with a tentative D call TRBD2 (6 bases). V was clipped by 3 bases and J by 2 bases, with 15 bases between them. The CDR3 is 16 amino acids. The germline gives CDR1 SGHRS, CDR2 YFSETQ. Based on the CDR3 plus reference TRBV5-1 and TRBJ2-1, the full variable domain is KAGVTQTPRYLIKTRGQQVTLSCSPISGHRSVSWYQQTPGQGLQFLFEYFSETQRNKGNFPGRFSGRQFSNSRSEMNVSTLELGDSALYLCASSCLRDSAYNEQFFGPGTRLTVL.

The chain couples TRBV6-1 to TRBJ1-1; D is perhaps TRBD1 (6 bases). The V gene lost 2 bases and the J gene lost 4 bases, with 20 bases spanning the gap. CDR1 MNHNS and CDR2 SASEGT come from the germline V gene. CDR3 length: 17 residues. The DNA for the CDR3 is TGTGCCAGCAGTGAATTTGGACAGAGAGATGGAAGCACTGAAGCTTTCTTT. Its protein is CASSEFGQRDGSTEAFF.

The V call is TRBV5-1, the J call TRBJ2-7; 8 bases agree with TRBD1. This CDR3 is built from 17 residues. Losses at the gene ends were 7 bases for V and 6 bases for J; bases not matched to a gene: 21. Germline assignment: CDR1 SGHRS and CDR2 YFSETQ. The CDR3 nucleotides are TGCGCCAGCCACGAGAAACCGCGGACAGGGCGAAAGGGCGAGCAGTACTTC. As protein: CASHEKPRTGRKGEQYF.

The rearrangement links TRBV7-9 to TRBJ2-2, with TRBD1 matching over 7 bases. The germline CDR1 and CDR2 sequences are SEHNR and FQNEAQ (reference sequence). Unmatched junction bases numbered 6, after V lost 5 bases and J lost 0 bases. This CDR3 comprises 16 residues. The CDR3 coding sequence is TGTGCCAGCAGCCCGGGACAGTTGGCGAACACCGGGGAGCTGTTTTTT. It is translated as CASSPGQLANTGELFF.

The chain combines TRBV21-1 with TRBJ1-5; the table's D gene call, TRBD1, was not cross checked with the DNA. TRBV21-1 is noted as a pseudogene. The CDR3 has 15 residues. The CDR3 DNA sequence: TGTGCCAGCAGCCCGAAGGGACAGCCCAATCAGCCCCAGCATTTT. This translates into CASSPKGQPNQPQHF.

V usage is TRBV27 and J usage is TRBJ2-3; 13 bases line up with TRBD2. Germline V gives CDR1 MNHEY, CDR2 SMNVEV (reference sequence). CDR3 size: 19 residues. J was trimmed by 0 bases and V by 5 bases; bases with no gene match: 11. The DNA of the CDR3 is TGTGCCAGCAGTCTCCTGGGACTAGCGGGGAACGCTAGCACAGATACGCAGTATTTT. Its translation is CASSLLGLAGNASTDTQYF.

On this clone: This CDR3 is missing its conserved last phenylalanine or tryptophan, likely due to a read error. No DNA is shown, since the ends of the CDR3 on it are uncertain; the CDR3 is the one TCRdb lists. The chain uses TRBV2 and TRBJ1-2. The CDR3 comprises 11 residues, both ends counted. CDR1 SNHLY and CDR2 FYNNEI come from the germline V gene. CDR3 loop: CASRAPTDACP.

V gene TRBV7-2 combines with J gene TRBJ2-5; the match to TRBD2 covers 11 bases. Trimming took 5 bases from V and 2 from J; bases not matched to a gene: 13. The CDR3 totals 18 residues. Germline lookup yields CDR1 SGHTA and CDR2 FQGNSA. The DNA for the CDR3 is TGTGCCAGCAGCCATACTAGCGGGAGAAAGGGTTGGCAAGAGACCCAGTACTTC. Translated: CASSHTSGRKGWQETQYF.